This T cell receptor beta chain was identified during a study of T cell changes during pregnancy in multiple sclerosis. Germline V gene sequence: CDR1 SQVTM, CDR2 ANQGSEA. This CDR3 is built from 13 residues. The germline V and J ends were trimmed by 4 bases and 5 bases, with 14 bases remaining between them. TCRdb keeps only in-frame clones here, not all; method: immunoSEQ multiplex PCR. The top ten hold around 0.29% of the sample, which has more than 45,000 clones, roughly 91% seen once. The sequences come from CD4+ T cells from peripheral blood mononuclear cells, collected in the second trimester of pregnancy. This rearrangement joins TRBV29-1 to TRBJ1-2; D call uncertain. The TCR was taken from a female donor with multiple sclerosis, enrolled in a pregnancy study. CDR3 coding DNA: TGCAGCGTTGGGAGGACGGCCCCTTATGGCTACACCTTC. Translating gives CSVGRTAPYGYTF.